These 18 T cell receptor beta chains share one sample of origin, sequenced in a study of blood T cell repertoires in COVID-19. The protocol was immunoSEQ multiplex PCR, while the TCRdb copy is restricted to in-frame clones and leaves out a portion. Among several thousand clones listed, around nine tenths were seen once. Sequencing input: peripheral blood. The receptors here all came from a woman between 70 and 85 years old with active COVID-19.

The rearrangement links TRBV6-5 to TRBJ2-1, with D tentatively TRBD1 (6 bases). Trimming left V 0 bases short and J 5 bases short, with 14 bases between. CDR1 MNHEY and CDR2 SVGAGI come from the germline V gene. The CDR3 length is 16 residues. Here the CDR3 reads CASSYSVQGPHNEQFF. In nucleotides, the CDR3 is TGTGCCAGCAGTTACTCGGTCCAGGGGCCCCACAATGAGCAGTTCTTC.

The CDR3 coding sequence is TGTGCCAGCAGCTGGAGCGAGAGGGAAAAACTGTTTTTT. Translation gives CASSWSEREKLFF. The rearrangement uses TRBV5-5 and TRBJ1-4; no firm D call. Trimming cost V 3 bases and J 8 bases, with 11 bases left between them. The CDR3 is 13 residues long. Germline CDR1 SGHKS, CDR2 YYEKEE (reference sequence).

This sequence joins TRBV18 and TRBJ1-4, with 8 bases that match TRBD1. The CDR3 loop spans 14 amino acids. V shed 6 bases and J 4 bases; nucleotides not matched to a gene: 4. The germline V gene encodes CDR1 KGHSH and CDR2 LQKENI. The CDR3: CASSKDRGNEKLFF. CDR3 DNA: TGTGCCAGCTCTAAAGACAGGGGTAATGAAAAACTGTTTTTT.

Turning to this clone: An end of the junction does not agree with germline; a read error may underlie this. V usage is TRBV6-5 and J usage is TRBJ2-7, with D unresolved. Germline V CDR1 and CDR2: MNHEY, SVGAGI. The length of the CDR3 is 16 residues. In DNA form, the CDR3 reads TGTGCCAGCAGTTCCCGGCCGTTACAGACCTCCCACGAGCAGTACTTC. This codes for CASSSRPLQTSHEQYF.

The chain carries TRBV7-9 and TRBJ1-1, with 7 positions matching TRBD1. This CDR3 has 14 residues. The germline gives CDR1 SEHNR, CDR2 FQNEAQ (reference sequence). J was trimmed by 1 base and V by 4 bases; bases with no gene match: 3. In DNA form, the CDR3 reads TGTGCCAGCAGCTCCTACAGGGGGAACACTGAAGCTTTCTTT. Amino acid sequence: CASSSYRGNTEAFF.

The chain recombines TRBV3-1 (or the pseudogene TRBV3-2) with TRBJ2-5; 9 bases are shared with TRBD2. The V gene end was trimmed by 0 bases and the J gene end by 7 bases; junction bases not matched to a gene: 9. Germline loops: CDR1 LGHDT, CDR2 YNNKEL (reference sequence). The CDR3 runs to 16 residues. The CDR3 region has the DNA TGTGCCAGCAGCCAAGATCCCTCTAGCGGGACGGGGACCCAGTACTTC. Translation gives CASSQDPSSGTGTQYF.

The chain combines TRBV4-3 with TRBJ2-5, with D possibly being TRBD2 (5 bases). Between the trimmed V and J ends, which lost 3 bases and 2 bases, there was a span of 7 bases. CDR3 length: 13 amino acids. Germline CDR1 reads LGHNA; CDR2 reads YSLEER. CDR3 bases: TGCGCCAGCAGCCAGGACTTTCAAGAGACCCAGTACTTC. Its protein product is CASSQDFQETQYF.

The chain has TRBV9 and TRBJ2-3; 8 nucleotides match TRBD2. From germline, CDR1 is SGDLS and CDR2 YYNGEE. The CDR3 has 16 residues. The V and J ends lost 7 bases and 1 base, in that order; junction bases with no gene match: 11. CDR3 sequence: CASGPTGGQGTDTQYF. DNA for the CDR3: TGTGCCAGCGGCCCGACGGGGGGGCAGGGCACAGATACGCAGTATTTT.

This CDR3 reads CASSPASGRLFYGYTF. The DNA of the CDR3 is TGTGCCAGCAGCCCGGCATCAGGTCGGCTGTTCTATGGCTACACCTTC. The V gene is TRBV13, the J gene TRBJ1-2, with no clear D. The CDR3 length is 16 residues. The germline V gene encodes CDR1 PRHDT and CDR2 FYEKMQ (reference sequence). Between the trimmed V and J ends, which lost 5 bases and 4 bases, there was a span of 20 bases.

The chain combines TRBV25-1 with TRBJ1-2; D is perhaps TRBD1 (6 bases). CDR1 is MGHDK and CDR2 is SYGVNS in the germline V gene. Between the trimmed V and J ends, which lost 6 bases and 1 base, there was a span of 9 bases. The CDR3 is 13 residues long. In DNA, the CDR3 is TGTGCCAGCAGGGGGGGGCTTAACTATGGCTACACCTTC. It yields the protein CASRGGLNYGYTF.

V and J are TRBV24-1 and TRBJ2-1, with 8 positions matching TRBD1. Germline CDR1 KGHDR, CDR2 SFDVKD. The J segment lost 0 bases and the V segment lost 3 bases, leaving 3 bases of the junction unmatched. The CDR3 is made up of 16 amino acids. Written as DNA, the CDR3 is TGTGCCACCAGTGATAGGACAGGGTCCTCCTACAATGAGCAGTTCTTC. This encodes CATSDRTGSSYNEQFF.

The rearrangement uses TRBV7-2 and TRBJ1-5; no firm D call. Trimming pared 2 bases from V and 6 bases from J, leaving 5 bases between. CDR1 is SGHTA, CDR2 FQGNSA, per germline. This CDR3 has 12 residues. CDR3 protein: CASSLSLQPQHF. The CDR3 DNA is TGTGCCAGCAGCTTATCTCTTCAGCCCCAGCATTTT.

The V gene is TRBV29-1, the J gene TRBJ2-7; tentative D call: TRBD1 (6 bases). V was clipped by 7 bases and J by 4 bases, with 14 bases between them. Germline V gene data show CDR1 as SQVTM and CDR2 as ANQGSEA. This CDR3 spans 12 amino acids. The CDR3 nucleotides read TGCAGCGCTGGCCGGGACACGTACGAGCAGTACTTC. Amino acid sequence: CSAGRDTYEQYF.

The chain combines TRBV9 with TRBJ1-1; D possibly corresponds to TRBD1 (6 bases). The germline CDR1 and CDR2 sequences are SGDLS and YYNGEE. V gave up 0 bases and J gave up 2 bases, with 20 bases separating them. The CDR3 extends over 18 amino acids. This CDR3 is CASSVAPLGRGPNTEAFF. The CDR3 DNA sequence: TGTGCCAGCAGCGTAGCTCCCCTCGGCAGGGGCCCAAACACTGAAGCTTTCTTT.

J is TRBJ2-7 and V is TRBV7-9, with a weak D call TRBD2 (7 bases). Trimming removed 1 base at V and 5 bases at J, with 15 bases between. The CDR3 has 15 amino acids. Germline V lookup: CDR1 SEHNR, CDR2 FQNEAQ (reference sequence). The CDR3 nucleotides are TGTGCCAGCAGCTTAGGGAGGGGGGGATACCACGAGCAGTACTTC. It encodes CASSLGRGGYHEQYF.

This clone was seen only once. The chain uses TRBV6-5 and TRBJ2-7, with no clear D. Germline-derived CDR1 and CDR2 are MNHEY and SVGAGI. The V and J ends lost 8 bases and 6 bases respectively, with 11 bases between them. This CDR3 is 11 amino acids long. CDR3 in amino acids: CASRPYSEQYF. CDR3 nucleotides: TGTGCCAGCCGTCCTTATAGCGAGCAGTACTTC.

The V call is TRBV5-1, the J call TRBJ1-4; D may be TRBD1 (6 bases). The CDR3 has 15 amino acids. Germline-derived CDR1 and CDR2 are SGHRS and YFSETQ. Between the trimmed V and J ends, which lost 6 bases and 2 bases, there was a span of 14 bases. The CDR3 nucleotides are TGCGCCAGCAACTATGGGGGCTCTACTAATGAAAAACTGTTTTTT. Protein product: CASNYGGSTNEKLFF.

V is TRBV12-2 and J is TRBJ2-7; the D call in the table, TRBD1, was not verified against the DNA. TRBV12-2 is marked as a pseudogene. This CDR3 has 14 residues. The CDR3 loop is CASRLQGAIYEQYF. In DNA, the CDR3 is TGTGCAAGTCGCTTACAGGGGGCAATCTACGAGCAGTACTTC.